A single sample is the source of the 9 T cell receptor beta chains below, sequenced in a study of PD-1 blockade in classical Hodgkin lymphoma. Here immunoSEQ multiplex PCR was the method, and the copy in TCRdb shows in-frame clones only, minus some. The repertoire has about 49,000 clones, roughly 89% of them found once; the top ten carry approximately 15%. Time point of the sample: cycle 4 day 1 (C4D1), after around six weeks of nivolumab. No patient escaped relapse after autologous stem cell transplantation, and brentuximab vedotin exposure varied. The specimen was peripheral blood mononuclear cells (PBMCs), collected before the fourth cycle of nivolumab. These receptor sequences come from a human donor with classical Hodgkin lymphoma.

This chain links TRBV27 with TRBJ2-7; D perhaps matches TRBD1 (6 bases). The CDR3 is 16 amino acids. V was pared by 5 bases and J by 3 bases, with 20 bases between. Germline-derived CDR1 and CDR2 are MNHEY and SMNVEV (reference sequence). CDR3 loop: CASSPGRGGYFYEQYF. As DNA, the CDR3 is TGTGCCAGCAGTCCCGGAAGAGGGGGTTACTTCTACGAGCAGTACTTC.

Here the CDR3 DNA reads TGTGCCAGTAGTATAGTCGGGGGCACTGAAGCTTTCTTT. Translated: CASSIVGGTEAFF. This sequence joins TRBV19 and TRBJ1-1; TRBD1 might be the D (5 bases). V lost 1 base, J lost 4 bases, and 7 bases lay in between. Germline V gene sequence: CDR1 LNHDA, CDR2 SQIVND (reference sequence). The CDR3 has 13 residues.

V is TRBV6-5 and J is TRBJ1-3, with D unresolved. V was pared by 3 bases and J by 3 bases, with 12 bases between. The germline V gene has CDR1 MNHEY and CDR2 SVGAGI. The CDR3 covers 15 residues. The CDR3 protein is CASSYRVAIGNTIYF. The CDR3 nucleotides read TGTGCCAGCAGTTATCGTGTAGCCATTGGAAACACCATATATTTT.

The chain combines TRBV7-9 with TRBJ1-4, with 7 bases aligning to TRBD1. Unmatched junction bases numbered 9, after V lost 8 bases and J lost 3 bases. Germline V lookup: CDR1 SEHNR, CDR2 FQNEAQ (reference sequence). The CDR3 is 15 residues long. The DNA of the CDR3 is TGTGCCAGCGAACCCCTGACAGGGCCTAATGAAAAACTGTTTTTT. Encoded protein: CASEPLTGPNEKLFF.

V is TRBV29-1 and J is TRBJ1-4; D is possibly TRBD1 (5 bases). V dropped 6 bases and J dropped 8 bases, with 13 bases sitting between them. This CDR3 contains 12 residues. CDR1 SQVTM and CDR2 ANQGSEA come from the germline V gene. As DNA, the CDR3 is TGCAGCGTGGCTCGAGGGGACGAAAAACTGTTTTTT. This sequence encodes CSVARGDEKLFF.

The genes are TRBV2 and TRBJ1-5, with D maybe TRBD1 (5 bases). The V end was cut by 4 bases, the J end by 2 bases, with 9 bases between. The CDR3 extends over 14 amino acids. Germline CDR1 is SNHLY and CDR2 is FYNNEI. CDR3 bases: TGTGCCAGCAGTGTAGGGACCGGCAATCAGCCCCAGCATTTT. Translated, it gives CASSVGTGNQPQHF.

The CDR3: CSVVGHRGGYTF. The DNA for the CDR3 is TGCAGCGTTGTCGGCCATCGTGGTGGCTACACCTTC. The chain is built from TRBV29-1 and TRBJ1-2, with D uncertain. Germline V gene data show CDR1 as SQVTM and CDR2 as ANQGSEA. V lost 4 bases to trimming and J lost 7 bases, with 13 bases between them. The CDR3 has 12 amino acids. Full variable domain (missing parts from reference TRBV29-1 and TRBJ1-2): SAVISQKPSRDICQRGTSLTIQCQVDSQVTMMFWYRQQPGQSLTLIATANQGSEATYESGFVIDKFPISRPNLTFSTLTVSNMSPEDSSIYLCSVVGHRGGYTFGSGTRLTVV.

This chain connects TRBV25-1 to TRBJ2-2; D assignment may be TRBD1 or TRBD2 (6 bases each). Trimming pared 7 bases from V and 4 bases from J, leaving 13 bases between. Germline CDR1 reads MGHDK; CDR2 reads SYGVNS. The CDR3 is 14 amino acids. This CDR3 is CASTRGGGTGELFF. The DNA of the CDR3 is TGTGCCAGCACAAGAGGAGGGGGCACCGGGGAGCTGTTTTTT.

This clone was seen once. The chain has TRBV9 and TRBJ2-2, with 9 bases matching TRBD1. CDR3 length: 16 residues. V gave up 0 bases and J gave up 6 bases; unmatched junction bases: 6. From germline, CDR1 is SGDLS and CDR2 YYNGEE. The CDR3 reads CASSVAGTGHPGELFF. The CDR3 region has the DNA TGTGCCAGCAGCGTAGCCGGGACAGGGCACCCCGGGGAGCTGTTTTTT.